This TCR beta chain was captured in a study of blood T cell repertoires in COVID-19. TCRdb keeps only in-frame clones here, not all; method: immunoSEQ multiplex PCR. The repertoire holds 100,000 to 150,000 clones, with nearly 90% as singletons. The CDR3 covers 14 residues. Germline V gives CDR1 LGHNA, CDR2 YSLEER. V gave up 0 bases and J gave up 6 bases, with 12 bases separating them. The V gene is TRBV4-3, the J gene TRBJ2-7; tentative D call: TRBD1 (8 bases). The sample comprised peripheral blood. The clonotype was recovered from a woman of 80 years or more with acute or convalescent COVID-19. The CDR3 spells CASSQEQGGAEQYF. As DNA, the CDR3 is TGCGCCAGCAGCCAAGAACAGGGGGGGGCCGAGCAGTACTTC.